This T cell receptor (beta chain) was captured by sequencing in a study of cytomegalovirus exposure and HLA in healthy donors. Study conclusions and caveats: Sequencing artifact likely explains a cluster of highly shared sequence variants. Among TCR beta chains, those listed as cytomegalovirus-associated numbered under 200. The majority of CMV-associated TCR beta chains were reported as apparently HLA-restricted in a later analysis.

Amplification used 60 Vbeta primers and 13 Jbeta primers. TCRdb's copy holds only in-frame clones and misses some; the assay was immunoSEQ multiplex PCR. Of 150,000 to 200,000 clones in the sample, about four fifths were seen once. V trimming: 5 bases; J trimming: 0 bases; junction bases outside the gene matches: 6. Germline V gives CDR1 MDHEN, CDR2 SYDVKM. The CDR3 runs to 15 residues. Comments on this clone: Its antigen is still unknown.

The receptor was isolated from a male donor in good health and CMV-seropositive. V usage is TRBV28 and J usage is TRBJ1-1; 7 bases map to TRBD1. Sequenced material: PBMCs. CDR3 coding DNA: TGTGCCAGCAGTCCTGGGGACAGAATGAACACTGAAGCTTTCTTT. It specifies CASSPGDRMNTEAFF.